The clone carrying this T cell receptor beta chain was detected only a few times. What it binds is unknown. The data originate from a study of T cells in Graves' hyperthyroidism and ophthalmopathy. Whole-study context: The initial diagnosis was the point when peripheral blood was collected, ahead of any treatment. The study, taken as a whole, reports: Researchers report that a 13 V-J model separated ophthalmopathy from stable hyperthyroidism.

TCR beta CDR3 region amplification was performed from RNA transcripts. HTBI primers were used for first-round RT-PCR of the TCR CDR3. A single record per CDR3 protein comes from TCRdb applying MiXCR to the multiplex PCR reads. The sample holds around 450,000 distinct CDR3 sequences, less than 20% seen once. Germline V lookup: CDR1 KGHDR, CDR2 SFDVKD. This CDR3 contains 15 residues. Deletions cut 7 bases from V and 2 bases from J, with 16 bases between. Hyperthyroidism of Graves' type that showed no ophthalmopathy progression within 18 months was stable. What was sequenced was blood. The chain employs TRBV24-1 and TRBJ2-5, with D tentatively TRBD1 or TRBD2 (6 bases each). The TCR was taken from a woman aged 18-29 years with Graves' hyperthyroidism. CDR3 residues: CATSPDSGGQETQYF. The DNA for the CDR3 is TGTGCCACCAGCCCGGACAGTGGGGGGCAAGAGACCCAGTACTTC.